This T cell receptor beta chain originates from a study of blood T cells in healthy people across ages. Findings and caveats of the study: There was no known CMV status for donors, so expanded clonotype changes were possibly confounded.

Notes on this clonotype: Its antigen is not identified.

Isolation per sample recovered at least 7 million PBMCs. Next came a second PCR, run for about 7 to 12 cycles, which used a sample-barcoded 5' primer along with a J-beta primer mix. From the 5' RACE reads, TCRdb called clonotypes with MiXCR, one entry per CDR3 protein. Seen here are about a million distinct CDR3 sequences, roughly 51% observed once, and the top ten hold roughly 23%. Trimming removed 4 bases at V and 0 bases at J, with 10 bases between. Per the germline V gene, CDR1 is SEHNR and CDR2 is FQNEAQ (reference sequence). CDR3 length: 15 residues. The V and J genes are TRBV7-9 and TRBJ2-1; D may be TRBD2 (6 bases). This TCR was sampled from a woman between 55 and 75 years old in good health. The sequenced sample consisted of blood. The CDR3 protein is CASSSPGSSYNEQFF. CDR3 DNA sequence: TGTGCCAGCAGCTCCCCCGGGAGCTCCTACAATGAGCAGTTCTTC.